One TCR beta chain is described in this entry. The sample belongs to a study of blood T cell repertoires in COVID-19. In the study overall: Sources were T cells, B-cell-depleted T cells, or PBMCs; the material itself was cDNA or gDNA.

Original analysis: Nucleated cell number was recorded as an estimate derived from reference gene primer amplification. Repertoires were generated with immunoSEQ multiplex PCR, while TCRdb's copy carries only in-frame clones and drops some. V and J calls and clone size follow that table, whereas D and trimming were derived from the DNA. The sample lists some 250,000 clones, 85% to 90% occurring once. CDR3 size: 13 residues. The germline V gene encodes CDR1 SNHLY and CDR2 FYNNEI. The ends were cut back, 10 bases at V and 6 bases at J, with 18 bases in the middle. The specimen was peripheral blood. The chain is built from TRBV2 and TRBJ2-5, with a possible D match to TRBD1 (5 bases). The clonotype was recovered from a woman in her 30s with COVID-19, enrolled during active disease. The CDR3 here is CATRKGLQKTQYF. The DNA of the CDR3 is TGTGCCACCCGAAAGGGGCTTCAAAAGACCCAGTACTTC.